This TCR beta chain was recorded in a study of blood T cell repertoires in COVID-19. Study summary: From T cells, B-cell-depleted T cells, or PBMCs came the material, which was cDNA or gDNA.

The germline V and J ends were trimmed by 5 bases and 8 bases, with 9 bases remaining between them. The CDR3 extends over 11 amino acids. Germline loops: CDR1 MGHRA, CDR2 YSYEKL. Participants came from about two dozen US areas, aged roughly 18 to 95 years. Grouping used clinical history reported by participants in a survey and questionnaire. Clones were sequenced by immunoSEQ multiplex PCR, and TCRdb holds only the in-frame ones, with some missing. The sample has a few hundred thousand clones, 87% seen once. The receptor was derived from a woman under 40 who had recovered from COVID-19. The chain has TRBV4-1 and TRBJ1-2; D ambiguous. The sequencing sample was made of PBMCs or T cells enriched from blood (not recorded which). CDR3: CASSFPGGYTF. Written as DNA, the CDR3 is TGCGCCAGCAGCTTCCCGGGAGGCTACACCTTC.